This TCR beta chain is drawn from a study of human T cells and chemical hapten exposure. The CDR3 has 16 amino acids. Looked up from germline, CDR1 is MNHEY and CDR2 is SVGEGT. Trimming took 2 bases from V and 2 from J; bases not matched to a gene: 7. This clonotype was counted at least ten times. Time point meaning: patch test 2, 6 weeks after DPC sensitization. Treatment indicated: therapeutic diphenylcyclopropenone sensitization with weekly scalp DPC. TCRdb analysed the RACE reads with MiXCR anew, one entry per CDR3 protein. The profile shows 27,000 or so distinct CDR3 sequences, roughly 10% of them singletons.

The sequence came from a man under 40 with alopecia areata. Some clones in this sample may be carry-over from other donors' samples. The chain is built from TRBV6-2 or TRBV6-3 and TRBJ2-3; 7 bases are a match to TRBD2. The source was whole blood, collected in connection with sensitization to the hapten diphenylcyclopropenone (DPC). CDR3 sequence reads: CASSYSTSEVTDTQYF. The CDR3 bases are TGTGCCAGCAGTTACAGTACTAGCGAAGTCACAGATACGCAGTATTTT.